This TCR beta chain stems from a study of radiation and T cells in renal cell carcinoma. Study-level points and caveats: From baseline, blood top tumor clonotypes peaked at 2 weeks post-radiation.

The V gene lost 2 bases and the J gene lost 4 bases, with 14 bases spanning the gap. CDR3 size: 15 residues. The germline V gene has CDR1 MNHEY and CDR2 SVGAGI. The time point here: blood 2 weeks post-SBRT. Treatment denoted: 15 Gy SBRT to primary tumor, nephrectomy 4 weeks later. As regards this clone: Antigen: not known.

Only in-frame clones appear in the TCRdb table, and some are missing; sequencing was by immunoSEQ multiplex PCR. The sample includes tens of thousands of clones, over 75% of them seen just once. The source is a man aged 60 to 75 with renal cell carcinoma. The sequencing here drew on blood, taken from a patient whose treatment included radiotherapy and nephrectomy. The chain couples TRBV6-5 to TRBJ1-1; no reliable D call. This CDR3 is CASSYVGGMGTEAFF. For the CDR3, the DNA is TGTGCCAGCAGTTACGTCGGAGGGATGGGCACTGAAGCTTTCTTT.